The T cell receptor beta chain described here comes from a study of Ad26.COV2.S vaccination and SARS-CoV-2 variants. Study as a whole: Intramuscularly, Ad26.COV2.S was given either once or twice, 56 days apart.

Treatment defined: 19 received Ad26.COV2.S at low or high dose, single or two shots; 5 received placebo; per-sample allocation not given. At day 63 after the first vaccine or placebo injection, samples were drawn. Findings of the study overall: Spike-specific TCR breadth was greater after Ad26.COV2.S than placebo.

Profiled with immunoSEQ multiplex PCR; TCRdb holds only in-frame clones, not every one. Of around 450,000 clones listed, 80% to 90% are singletons. As concerns this clone: The antigen is undetermined.

Germline V CDR1 and CDR2: LGHNT, FRNRAP. The CDR3 contains 13 residues. J lost 7 bases, V lost 1 base, and 1 base had no gene match. This material consisted of peripheral blood, taken in a trial of Ad26.COV2.S vaccine versus placebo. This chain links TRBV12-5 with TRBJ2-1; 7 bases line up with TRBD2. The clonotype was recovered from a person aged 18-65 years who received the Ad26.COV2.S COVID-19 vaccine or a placebo. CDR3 protein: CASGLGAGNEQFF. CDR3 nucleotide sequence: TGTGCTAGTGGTTTGGGAGCGGGGAATGAGCAGTTCTTC.